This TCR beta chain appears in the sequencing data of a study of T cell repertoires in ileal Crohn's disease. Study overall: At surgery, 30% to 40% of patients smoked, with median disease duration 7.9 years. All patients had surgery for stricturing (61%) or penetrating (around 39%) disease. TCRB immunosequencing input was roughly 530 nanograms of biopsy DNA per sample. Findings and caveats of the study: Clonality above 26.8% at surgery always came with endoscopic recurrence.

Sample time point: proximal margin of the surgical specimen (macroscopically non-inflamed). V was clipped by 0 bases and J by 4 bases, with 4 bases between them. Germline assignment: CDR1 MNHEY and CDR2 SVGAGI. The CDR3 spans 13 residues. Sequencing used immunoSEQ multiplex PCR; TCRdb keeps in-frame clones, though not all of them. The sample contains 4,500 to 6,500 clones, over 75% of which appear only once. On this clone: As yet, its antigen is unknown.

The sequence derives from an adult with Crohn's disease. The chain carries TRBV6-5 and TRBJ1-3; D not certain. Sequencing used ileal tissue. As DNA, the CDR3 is TGTGCCAGCAGTTACTCTCCCGGAAACACCATATATTTT. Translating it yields CASSYSPGNTIYF.